Below, 31 T cell receptor beta chains from the same sample are listed, as sequenced in a study of cytomegalovirus exposure and HLA in healthy donors. The data were produced by immunoSEQ multiplex PCR, yet TCRdb's version contains in-frame clones alone and is incomplete. The profile shows over 120,000 clones, approximately 86% of them singletons. Specimen: PBMCs. The origin of the receptors is a man in his late teens or twenties in good health and CMV-seropositive.

V gene TRBV30 combines with J gene TRBJ1-6; D uncertain. The CDR3 extends over 15 amino acids. Germline V gene data show CDR1 as GTSNPN and CDR2 as SVGIG (reference sequence). Trimming took 2 bases from V and 7 from J, leaving 15 bases between them. CDR3 protein: CAWSFGHGVNSPLHF. The CDR3 bases are TGTGCCTGGAGTTTCGGGCACGGGGTAAATTCACCCCTCCACTTT.

With regard to this clone: Other DNA sequences in the sample encode the same CDR3. The rearrangement links TRBV10-2 to TRBJ2-1; D ambiguous. The CDR3 has 12 residues. Germline CDR1 is WSHSY and CDR2 is SAAADI. The V gene lost 4 bases and the J gene lost 8 bases, with 9 bases spanning the gap. CDR3 sequence reads: CASSGVADEQFF. DNA of the CDR3: TGCGCCAGCAGTGGGGTGGCGGATGAGCAGTTCTTC.

The gene calls are TRBV25-1 and TRBJ2-7, with D perhaps matching TRBD2 (6 bases). Trimming shortened V by 3 bases and J by 5 bases, and 14 bases separated the two germline ends. Germline lookup yields CDR1 MGHDK and CDR2 SYGVNS. CDR3 length equals 14 residues. The DNA for the CDR3 is TGTGCCAGCAGTGATTGGGACTCCAGTCACGAGCAGTACTTC. Translation gives CASSDWDSSHEQYF.

The chain joins TRBV14 to TRBJ1-2; 10 nucleotides line up with TRBD1. V shed 5 bases, J shed 7 bases, and the junction held 7 bases outside the gene matches. The CDR3 extends over 14 amino acids. Germline V lookup: CDR1 SGHDN, CDR2 FVKESK. In DNA, the CDR3 is TGTGCCAGCAGCTCGTGGGACAGGGGACGTGGCTACACCTTC. It yields the protein CASSSWDRGRGYTF.

This clone was observed a few times. This rearrangement joins TRBV6-1 to TRBJ2-7; D is uncertain. V gave up 10 bases and J gave up 6 bases, with 22 bases separating them. Germline CDR1 reads MNHNS; CDR2 reads SASEGT. CDR3 length equals 14 residues. CDR3: CAIKGDPPVAEQYF. Here the CDR3 DNA reads TGTGCCATTAAAGGAGACCCCCCGGTCGCCGAGCAGTACTTC.

The chain combines TRBV9 with TRBJ1-3, with D unclear. Looked up from germline, CDR1 is SGDLS and CDR2 is YYNGEE. V was shortened by 3 bases and J by 2 bases, with 9 bases between the two germline ends. This CDR3 has 14 residues. Written as DNA, the CDR3 is TGTGCCAGCAGCGAAGGTAGCCCTGGAAACACCATATATTTT. It translates to CASSEGSPGNTIYF. Complete variable domain (other parts from reference TRBV9 and TRBJ1-3): DSGVTQTPKHLITATGQRVTLRCSPRSGDLSVYWYQQSLDQGLQFLIQYYNGEERAKGNILERFSAQQFPDLHSELNLSSLELGDSALYFCASSEGSPGNTIYFGEGSWLTVV.

The V and J genes are TRBV7-2 and TRBJ1-1; D is unresolved. CDR3 size: 13 residues. Looked up from germline, CDR1 is SGHTA and CDR2 is FQGNSA. V was trimmed by 5 bases and J by 0 bases, leaving 7 bases between them. The CDR3 loop reads CASSRDMNTEAFF. The CDR3 DNA reads as TGTGCCAGCAGCAGAGACATGAACACTGAAGCTTTCTTT.

The chain links TRBV5-4 to TRBJ1-6, with unresolved D. Germline values: CDR1 SGHNT, CDR2 YYREEE (reference sequence). V shed 4 bases and J shed 0 bases, with 14 bases lying between them. The CDR3 consists of 17 residues. CDR3 in amino acids: CASSDSARSSYNSPLHF. The CDR3 nucleotides are TGTGCCAGCAGCGACTCCGCCCGGAGCTCCTATAATTCACCCCTCCACTTT.

V is TRBV6-1 and J is TRBJ2-6; D is ambiguous. There are 14 residues in the CDR3. The V end was cut by 6 bases, the J end by 2 bases, with 8 bases between. Germline V CDR1 and CDR2: MNHNS, SASEGT. Here the CDR3 reads CASSDTAGANVLTF. In DNA, the CDR3 is TGTGCCAGCAGCGACACGGCTGGGGCCAACGTCCTGACTTTC.

The chain joins TRBV30 to TRBJ1-6, with 7 bases fitting TRBD1. This CDR3 region has 14 residues. V lost 1 base, J lost 10 bases, and 7 bases stayed unmatched. Per germline, CDR1 GTSNPN and CDR2 SVGIG (reference sequence). This CDR3 reads CAWSARQGESPLHF. CDR3 in DNA: TGTGCCTGGAGTGCGCGACAGGGAGAGTCACCCCTCCACTTT.

V is TRBV5-1 and J is TRBJ2-1; D not certain. This CDR3 spans 16 amino acids. CDR1 and CDR2 from the germline V gene are SGHRS and YFSETQ. V was trimmed by 3 bases and J by 0 bases, leaving 13 bases between them. The CDR3 here is CASSSLAAGSYNEQFF. CDR3 bases: TGCGCCAGCAGCTCCCTGGCTGCTGGCTCCTACAATGAGCAGTTCTTC.

The J gene is TRBJ2-3, the V gene TRBV7-6; 9 nucleotides match TRBD2. Germline-derived CDR1 and CDR2 are SGHVS and FNYEAQ. CDR3 length: 19 amino acids. V shed 3 bases, J shed 3 bases, and the junction held 16 bases outside the gene matches. The CDR3 here is CASSLRGRGGRYRTDTQYF. CDR3 coding DNA: TGTGCCAGCAGCTTGCGAGGGCGGGGGGGCCGGTATAGAACAGATACGCAGTATTTT.

The chain carries TRBV2 and TRBJ2-1, with a weak D call TRBD1 (5 bases). CDR1 is SNHLY, CDR2 FYNNEI, per germline. The CDR3 length is 13 residues. V dropped 8 bases and J dropped 0 bases, with 8 bases sitting between them. CDR3 coding DNA: TGTGCCAGCGGAACAGGCTCCTACAATGAGCAGTTCTTC. It specifies CASGTGSYNEQFF. Together with reference TRBV2 and TRBJ2-1, the CDR3 gives the full variable domain: EPEVTQTPSHQVTQMGQEVILRCVPISNHLYFYWYRQILGQKVEFLVSFYNNEISEKSEIFDDQFSVERPDGSNFTLKIRSTKLEDSAMYFCASGTGSYNEQFFGPGTRLTVL.

This sequence joins TRBV7-8 and TRBJ1-1; 8 nucleotides match TRBD1. V lost 4 bases to trimming and J lost 6 bases; unmatched junction nucleotides: 10. This CDR3 has 15 residues. Germline V gives CDR1 SGHVS, CDR2 FQNEAQ. DNA for the CDR3: TGTGCCAGCAGCTCCCGGGACAGGCCTGAGGCTGAAGCTTTCTTT. Translation gives CASSSRDRPEAEAFF. The entire variable domain, with the rest obtained from reference TRBV7-8 and TRBJ1-1, is as follows: GAGVSQSPRYKVAKRGQDVALRCDPISGHVSLFWYQQALGQGPEFLTYFQNEAQLDKSGLPSDRFFAERPEGSVSTLKIQRTQQEDSAVYLCASSSRDRPEAEAFFGQGTRLTVV.

The chain is built from TRBV29-1 and TRBJ1-1; D is possibly TRBD1 (5 bases). The ends were cut back, 2 bases at V and 12 bases at J, with 16 bases in the middle. Germline V gene lookup returns CDR1 SQVTM and CDR2 ANQGSEA. The CDR3 is 12 residues long. The CDR3 nucleotides are TGCAGCGTTGAAAGTGGGGCCAGGGATTCTTTCTTT. Translated, it gives CSVESGARDSFF.

This rearrangement joins TRBV29-1 to TRBJ1-4; 11 bases are a match to TRBD1. CDR1 and CDR2 (germline): SQVTM, ANQGSEA. This CDR3 comprises 14 residues. With 3 bases clipped from V and 8 bases from J, the junction kept 5 bases outside the gene matches. CDR3 nucleotide sequence: TGCAGCGTTGAGGACAGGGGGCTACGGGAAAAACTGTTTTTT. As protein: CSVEDRGLREKLFF.

This clone has only one observation. The chain links TRBV9 to TRBJ1-1; the match to TRBD1 covers 9 bases. Trimming removed 5 bases from V and 5 bases from J; junction bases left unmatched: 10. The CDR3 covers 15 residues. CDR1 and CDR2 from the germline V gene are SGDLS and YYNGEE. CDR3 sequence (DNA): TGTGCCAGCAGGGCACCGGGACAGGGTGTTACTGAAGCTTTCTTT. Its protein product is CASRAPGQGVTEAFF.

This clone turned up a few times. V is TRBV6-5 and J is TRBJ1-5; D gene ambiguous. CDR1 is MNHEY, CDR2 SVGAGI, per germline. V shed 5 bases and J shed 7 bases, with 12 bases lying between them. This CDR3 is 13 amino acids long. The CDR3 here is CASSHPGGQPQHF. The CDR3 coding sequence is TGTGCCAGCAGTCACCCGGGTGGGCAGCCCCAGCATTTT.

The gene calls are TRBV18 and TRBJ1-3; no clear D gene. The CDR3 runs to 13 residues. Trimming took 6 bases from V and 1 from J, leaving 7 bases between them. In germline, CDR1 is KGHSH, CDR2 LQKENI. Here the CDR3 reads CASSTGSGNTIYF. The CDR3 DNA is TGTGCCAGCTCCACGGGGTCTGGAAACACCATATATTTT.

The chain couples TRBV5-6 to TRBJ2-1, with D maybe TRBD2 (6 bases). V was cut by 6 bases and J by 10 bases, with 14 bases left in between. CDR3 size: 12 residues. Per the germline V gene, CDR1 is SGHDT and CDR2 is YYEEEE. This CDR3 reads CASTGWGDEQFF. The CDR3 DNA reads as TGTGCCAGCACCGGATGGGGGGACGAGCAGTTCTTC.

This clone was picked up a small number of times. The rearrangement joins TRBV9 to TRBJ2-7; maybe TRBD1 (6 bases). Germline V lookup: CDR1 SGDLS, CDR2 YYNGEE. The germline V and J ends were trimmed by 0 bases and 0 bases, with 13 bases remaining between them. The CDR3 sequence is 16 residues long. The CDR3 DNA is TGTGCCAGCAGCGTAGGAGGGCAGGGGAGCTCCTACGAGCAGTACTTC. Translation gives CASSVGGQGSSYEQYF.

This chain connects TRBV6-5 to TRBJ1-2; D is perhaps TRBD1 (5 bases). The CDR3 spans 14 residues. The ends were cut back, 5 bases at V and 3 bases at J, with 13 bases in the middle. The germline V gene encodes CDR1 MNHEY and CDR2 SVGAGI. In DNA, the CDR3 is TGTGCCAGCAGTCCGACAGAAAGCTACTATGGCTACACCTTC. Translating it yields CASSPTESYYGYTF.

The chain recombines TRBV6-1 with TRBJ1-5; the match to TRBD1 covers 8 bases. The V and J ends lost 6 bases and 5 bases, in that order; junction bases with no gene match: 3. CDR1 is MNHNS and CDR2 is SASEGT in the germline V gene. The CDR3 has 13 residues. The CDR3 spells CASSLDRDQPQHF. CDR3 sequence (DNA): TGTGCCAGCAGCTTGGACAGGGATCAGCCCCAGCATTTT.

The chain couples TRBV6-5 to TRBJ2-7; 7 bases match TRBD2. The V segment lost 5 bases and the J segment 3 bases; nucleotides outside the gene matches: 10. This CDR3 is built from 15 residues. The germline V gene has CDR1 MNHEY and CDR2 SVGAGI. CDR3 sequence: CASSSGEGGDYEQYF. The CDR3 DNA follows: TGTGCCAGCAGTAGTGGTGAGGGAGGGGACTACGAGCAGTACTTC.

J is TRBJ1-1 and V is TRBV5-1, with TRBD1 identical over 9 bases. Germline V CDR1 and CDR2: SGHRS, YFSETQ. The ends lost 6 bases at V and 4 bases at J; junction bases unmatched: 7. The length of the CDR3 is 14 residues. The CDR3 DNA is TGCGCCAGCAAGATTGGGACAGGGAGCACTGAAGCTTTCTTT. Translating it yields CASKIGTGSTEAFF.

The J gene is TRBJ1-1, the V gene TRBV5-1, with 9 bases matching TRBD1. Germline assignment: CDR1 SGHRS and CDR2 YFSETQ. The CDR3 runs 14 residues. V dropped 2 bases and J dropped 4; count of bases not matched to a gene: 3. CDR3 DNA sequence: TGCGCCAGCAGCTTACAGGACAGGGGCACTGAAGCTTTCTTT. Encoded protein: CASSLQDRGTEAFF.

V usage is TRBV7-9 and J usage is TRBJ1-1; D is unresolved. The germline V and J ends were trimmed by 1 base and 6 bases, with 12 bases remaining between them. This CDR3 region has 14 residues. Germline CDR1 is SEHNR and CDR2 is FQNEAQ (reference sequence). The CDR3 region has the DNA TGTGCCAGCAGCTTAGGGAGAGGCATCCCTGAAGCTTTCTTT. Its translation: CASSLGRGIPEAFF. Combining the CDR3 with reference TRBV7-9 and TRBJ1-1 gives the whole variable domain DTGVSQNPRHKITKRGQNVTFRCDPISEHNRLYWYRQTLGQGPEFLTYFQNEAQLEKSRLLSDRFSAERPKGSFSTLEIQRTEQGDSAMYLCASSLGRGIPEAFFGQGTRLTVV.

V is TRBV29-1 and J is TRBJ2-1, with 9 bases lining up with TRBD1. The CDR3 has 15 amino acids. V trimming: 3 bases; J trimming: 7 bases; junction bases outside the gene matches: 10. Looked up from germline, CDR1 is SQVTM and CDR2 is ANQGSEA. The CDR3 DNA follows: TGCAGCGTTGATTTTTCGGGACAGGGTCTTAATGAGCAGTTCTTC. Translated: CSVDFSGQGLNEQFF.

The V and J genes are TRBV19 and TRBJ2-3, with TRBD1 matching over 7 bases. The CDR3 has 13 amino acids. With V trimmed by 7 bases and J by 2 bases, 3 bases remained unmatched. From germline, CDR1 is LNHDA and CDR2 SQIVND (reference sequence). CDR3 amino acids: CASNDRVTDTQYF. The CDR3 DNA reads TGTGCCAGTAACGACAGGGTCACAGATACGCAGTATTTT.

The gene calls are TRBV27 and TRBJ1-1, with 11 bases lining up with TRBD1. Trimming took 6 bases from V and 5 from J; bases not matched to a gene: 17. In germline, CDR1 is MNHEY, CDR2 SMNVEV (reference sequence). The CDR3 runs 18 residues. CDR3 in DNA: TGTGCCAGCAGCGGTAGGGGGACAGGGGGATTAAAGGGAACTGAAGCTTTCTTT. This gives the protein CASSGRGTGGLKGTEAFF.

This chain connects TRBV5-6 to TRBJ2-5; 8 bases are a match to TRBD2. V was clipped by 5 bases and J by 7 bases; unmatched bases: 13. Germline CDR1 reads SGHDT; CDR2 reads YYEEEE. The CDR3 extends over 15 amino acids. The chain's CDR3 is CASRLADMSRSTQYF. CDR3 nucleotides: TGTGCCAGCAGACTAGCGGATATGTCTCGTTCGACCCAGTACTTC.